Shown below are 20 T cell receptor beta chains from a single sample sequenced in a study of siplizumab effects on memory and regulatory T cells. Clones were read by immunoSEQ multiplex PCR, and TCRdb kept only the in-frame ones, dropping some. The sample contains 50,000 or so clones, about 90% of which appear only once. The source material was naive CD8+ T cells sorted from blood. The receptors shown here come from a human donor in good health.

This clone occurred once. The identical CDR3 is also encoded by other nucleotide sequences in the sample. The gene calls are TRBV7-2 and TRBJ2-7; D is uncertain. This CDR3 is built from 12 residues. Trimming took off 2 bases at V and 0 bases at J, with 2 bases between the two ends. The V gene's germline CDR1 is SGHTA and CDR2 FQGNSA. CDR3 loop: CASSLSSYEQYF. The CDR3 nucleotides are TGTGCCAGCAGCTTAAGCTCCTACGAGCAGTACTTC.

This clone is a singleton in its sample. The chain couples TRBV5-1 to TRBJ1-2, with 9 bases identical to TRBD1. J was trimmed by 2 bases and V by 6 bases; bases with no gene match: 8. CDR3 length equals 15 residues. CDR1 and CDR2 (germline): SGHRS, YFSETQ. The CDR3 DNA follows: TGCGCCAGCACAACCGGAACAGGGGGCAACTATGGCTACACCTTC. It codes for CASTTGTGGNYGYTF.

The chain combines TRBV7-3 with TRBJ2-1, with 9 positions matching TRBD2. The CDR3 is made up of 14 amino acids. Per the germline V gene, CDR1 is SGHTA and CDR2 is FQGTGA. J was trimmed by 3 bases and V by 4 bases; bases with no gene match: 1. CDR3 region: CASSSSGDYNEQFF. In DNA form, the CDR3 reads TGTGCCAGCAGCTCTAGCGGGGACTACAATGAGCAGTTCTTC.

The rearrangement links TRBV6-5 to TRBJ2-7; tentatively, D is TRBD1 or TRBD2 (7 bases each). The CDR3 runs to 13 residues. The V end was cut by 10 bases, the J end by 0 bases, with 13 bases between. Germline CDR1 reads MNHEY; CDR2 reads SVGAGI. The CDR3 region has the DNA TGTGCCACCGCAGGGGGGGCCTCCTACGAGCAGTACTTC. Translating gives CATAGGASYEQYF.

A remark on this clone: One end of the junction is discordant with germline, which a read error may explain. CDR3 nucleotides: TGTGCCAGCAGTCTATCCGCCCAACATACGCAGTATTTT. It specifies CASSLSAQHTQYF. The chain employs TRBV27 and TRBJ2-3; D gene uncertain. Germline CDR1 MNHEY, CDR2 SMNVEV (reference sequence). This CDR3 spans 13 amino acids.

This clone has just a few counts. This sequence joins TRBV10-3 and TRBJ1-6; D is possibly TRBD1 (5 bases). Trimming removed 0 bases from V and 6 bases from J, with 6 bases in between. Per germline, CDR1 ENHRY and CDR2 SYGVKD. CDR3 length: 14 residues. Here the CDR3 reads CAISESQGNSPLHF. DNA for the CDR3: TGTGCCATCAGTGAGTCCCAGGGTAATTCACCCCTCCACTTT.

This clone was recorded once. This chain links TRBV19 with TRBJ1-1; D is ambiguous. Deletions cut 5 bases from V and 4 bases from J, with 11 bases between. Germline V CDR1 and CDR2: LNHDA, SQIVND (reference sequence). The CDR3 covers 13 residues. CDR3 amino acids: CASSLGSATEAFF. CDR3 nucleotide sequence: TGTGCCAGTAGTCTGGGGTCGGCCACTGAAGCTTTCTTT.

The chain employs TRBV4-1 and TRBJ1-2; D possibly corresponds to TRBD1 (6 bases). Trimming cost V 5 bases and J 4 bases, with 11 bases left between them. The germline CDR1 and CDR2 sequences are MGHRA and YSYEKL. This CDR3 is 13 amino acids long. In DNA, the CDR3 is TGCGCCAGCAGCTTCGACAGGTTCTATGGCTACACCTTC. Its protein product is CASSFDRFYGYTF.

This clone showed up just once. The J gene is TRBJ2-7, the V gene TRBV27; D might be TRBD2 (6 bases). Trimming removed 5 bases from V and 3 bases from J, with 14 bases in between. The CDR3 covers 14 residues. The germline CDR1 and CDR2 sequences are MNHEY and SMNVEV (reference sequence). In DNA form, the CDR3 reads TGTGCCAGCAGTACGGGACTTGACCTCTACGAGCAGTACTTC. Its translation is CASSTGLDLYEQYF.

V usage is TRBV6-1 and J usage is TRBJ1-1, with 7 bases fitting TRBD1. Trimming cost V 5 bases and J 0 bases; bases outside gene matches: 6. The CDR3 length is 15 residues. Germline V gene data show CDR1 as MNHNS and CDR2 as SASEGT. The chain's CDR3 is CASSKGQIMNTEAFF. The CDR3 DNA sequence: TGTGCCAGCAGTAAGGGACAGATAATGAACACTGAAGCTTTCTTT.

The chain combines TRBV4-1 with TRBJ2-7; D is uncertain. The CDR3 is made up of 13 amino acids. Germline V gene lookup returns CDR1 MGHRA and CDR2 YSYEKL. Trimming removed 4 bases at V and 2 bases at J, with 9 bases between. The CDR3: CASSRGLAYEQYF. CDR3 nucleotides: TGCGCCAGCAGCCGTGGTCTTGCCTACGAGCAGTACTTC.

CDR3 sequence reads: CATSRGQTNTGELFF. The CDR3 region has the DNA TGTGCCACCAGCCGGGGACAGACGAACACCGGGGAGCTGTTTTTT. V is TRBV15 and J is TRBJ2-2, with TRBD1 matching over 7 bases. This CDR3 spans 15 amino acids. V trimming: 5 bases; J trimming: 0 bases; junction bases outside the gene matches: 3. CDR1 is LNHNV, CDR2 YYDKDF, per germline (reference sequence).

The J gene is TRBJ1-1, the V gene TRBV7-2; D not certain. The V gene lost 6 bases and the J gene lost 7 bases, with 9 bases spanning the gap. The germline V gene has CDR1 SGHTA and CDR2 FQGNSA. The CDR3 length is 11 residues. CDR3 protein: CASRNRLEAFF. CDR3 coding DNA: TGTGCCAGCAGGAACAGACTTGAAGCTTTCTTT.

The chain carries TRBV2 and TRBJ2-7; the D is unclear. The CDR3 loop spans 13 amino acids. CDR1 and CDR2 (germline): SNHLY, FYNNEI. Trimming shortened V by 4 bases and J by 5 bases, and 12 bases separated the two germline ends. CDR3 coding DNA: TGTGCCAGCAGTGTCGGTGTCCCAGACGAGCAGTACTTC. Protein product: CASSVGVPDEQYF.

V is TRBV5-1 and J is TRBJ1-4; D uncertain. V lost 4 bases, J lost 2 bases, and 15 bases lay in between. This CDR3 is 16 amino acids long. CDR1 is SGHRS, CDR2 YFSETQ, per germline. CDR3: CASSVTVVDTNEKLFF. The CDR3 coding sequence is TGCGCCAGCAGCGTCACGGTGGTAGATACTAATGAAAAACTGTTTTTT.

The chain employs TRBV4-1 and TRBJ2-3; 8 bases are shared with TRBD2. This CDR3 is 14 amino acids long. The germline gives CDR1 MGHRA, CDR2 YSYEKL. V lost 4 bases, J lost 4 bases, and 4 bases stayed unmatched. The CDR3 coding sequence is TGCGCCAGCAGCCCTGGACTAGCCGCAGATACGCAGTATTTT. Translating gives CASSPGLAADTQYF.

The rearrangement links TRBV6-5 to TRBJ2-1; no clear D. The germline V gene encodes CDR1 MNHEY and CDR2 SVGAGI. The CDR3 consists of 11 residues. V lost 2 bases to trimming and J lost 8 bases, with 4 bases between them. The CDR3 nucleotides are TGTGCCAGCAGTTACGGGTATGAGCAGTTCTTC. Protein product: CASSYGYEQFF.

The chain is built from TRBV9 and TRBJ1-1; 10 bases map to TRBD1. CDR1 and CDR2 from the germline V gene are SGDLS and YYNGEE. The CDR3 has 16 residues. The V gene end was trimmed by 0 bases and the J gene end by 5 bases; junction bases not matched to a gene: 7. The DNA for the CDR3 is TGTGCCAGCAGCGTAGGATGGACAGGGGGTTGGACTGAAGCTTTCTTT. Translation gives CASSVGWTGGWTEAFF.

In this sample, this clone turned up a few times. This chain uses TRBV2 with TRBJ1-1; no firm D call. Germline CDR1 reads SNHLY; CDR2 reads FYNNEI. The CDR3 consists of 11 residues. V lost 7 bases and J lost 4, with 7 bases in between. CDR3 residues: CASNSFTEAFF. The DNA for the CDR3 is TGTGCCAGCAACAGCTTCACTGAAGCTTTCTTT.

CDR3 nucleotides: TGCAGCGTTGAAGGGTTAGACCGTCCTAACAATGAGCAGTTCTTC. This encodes CSVEGLDRPNNEQFF. This sequence joins TRBV29-1 and TRBJ2-1; unclear D gene. The CDR3 is made up of 15 amino acids. The V end was cut by 1 base, the J end by 5 bases, with 15 bases between. The germline V gene has CDR1 SQVTM and CDR2 ANQGSEA.